What follows is one T cell receptor (beta chain) and its context. The sample holds many counts of this clonotype. This clone's antigen is unknown. No much larger clone is present one base from it, and per-base qualities are unavailable. Synthesis of TCR cDNA relied on 5'RACE template switching, a step that introduced a universal primer site along with unique molecular identifiers. Priming for cDNA synthesis came from both the TCR alpha and TCR beta constant segments. Library amplification used two PCR steps, and the second PCR step added sample barcodes and sequencing adapters. Sequencing of libraries was done on Illumina HiSeq 2500 (2x100 bp) or NovaSeq (2x150 bp). The authors' analysis ran thus. Reads were demultiplexed and collapsed into UMI consensus sequences with MIGEC, and V(D)J alignment was performed with MiXCR. Clonotypes responding to the vaccine were identified with edgeR on replicate PBMC samples, with the criteria of FDR below 0.01 and a log2 fold change above 5 up to day 15. Each bulk clonotype received a CD4 or CD8 identity based on whether the sequenced CD4 or CD8 repertoire contained that clonotype at higher abundance. TCRdb redid the processing of the public reads, applying fastp at Q25 and MiXCR, and retained in-frame beta chains. Every entry covers one CDR3 protein and lists the most common genes and DNA from its rows. None of the V and J calls come from the authors' own analysis; TCRdb made them. Across this sample there are 150,000 to 200,000 distinct CDR3 sequences, with approximately 6% seen only once. Of the sample, about 2.8% falls within the top ten clones.

These data come from a study of T cells after yellow fever vaccination (dated by TCRdb to between 2017 and 2020). Regarding the complete study: Libraries from fractions with low cell numbers were prepared with the SMART-Seq v4 Ultra Low Input RNA kit. To track T-cell clones before and after primary and booster YFV17D yellow fever vaccination, bulk TCR alpha and beta repertoires were sequenced longitudinally. The cohort comprised two healthy male donors, one aged 18 to 30 and one aged 30 to 40 years. Blood samples were taken at several timepoints before and after primary and secondary immunization, and bulk PBMC replicates and cell subsets were isolated.

This specimen's treatment or condition label, interpreted: live attenuated yellow fever vaccine strain. PBMCs were isolated from peripheral blood using a standard Ficoll-Paque protocol. Dynabeads CD4 and CD8 positive selection kits were used to isolate CD4 and CD8 T-cell fractions. RNA was extracted with TriZol from bulk PBMCs, CD4 and CD8 fractions, and dextramer-positive and dextramer-negative fractions. Trimming removed 1 base from V and 7 bases from J, leaving 9 bases between the germline ends. CDR1 is given as SGHRS and CDR2 as YFSETQ, both from the germline V gene. Taken from cysteine to phenylalanine, the CDR3 has 13 residues. Just the 39-base CDR3 DNA is kept, in frame starting at base 1. What the research found in general, with its limitations: Computational filtering was required because FACS-sorted repertoires could contain abundant contaminating clonotypes from the bulk population. Compared with the primary T-cell response, the secondary T-cell response was weaker but faster, peaking on day 5 rather than day 15. Most clones expanded after primary vaccination were re-detected after the booster (96% of CD4 and approximately 88% of CD8), suggesting broad memory maintenance. Because the study included only a couple of donors, the extent to which the findings can be generalized is limited. A small share of clonotypes occurred in both CD4 and CD8 compartments, likely arising from convergent recombination.

Sequencing was performed on CD4+ T cells sorted from PBMCs, taken on the day of the first yellow fever vaccination. The chain was built from TRBV5-1 and TRBJ2-1, and possibly TRBD2, on 6 matching bases. The clonotype comes from a man younger than 35 who received the YFV17D yellow fever vaccine. The CDR3 region has the sequence CASSLKAGNEQFF. The base sequence is TGCGCCAGCAGCTTGAAGGCGGGGAATGAGCAGTTCTTC. The full variable domain, with segments outside the CDR3 supplied by the reference TRBV5-1 and TRBJ2-1 proteins, appears as KAGVTQTPRYLIKTRGQQVTLSCSPISGHRSVSWYQQTPGQGLQFLFEYFSETQRNKGNFPGRFSGRQFSNSRSEMNVSTLELGDSALYLCASSLKAGNEQFFGPGTRLTVL.